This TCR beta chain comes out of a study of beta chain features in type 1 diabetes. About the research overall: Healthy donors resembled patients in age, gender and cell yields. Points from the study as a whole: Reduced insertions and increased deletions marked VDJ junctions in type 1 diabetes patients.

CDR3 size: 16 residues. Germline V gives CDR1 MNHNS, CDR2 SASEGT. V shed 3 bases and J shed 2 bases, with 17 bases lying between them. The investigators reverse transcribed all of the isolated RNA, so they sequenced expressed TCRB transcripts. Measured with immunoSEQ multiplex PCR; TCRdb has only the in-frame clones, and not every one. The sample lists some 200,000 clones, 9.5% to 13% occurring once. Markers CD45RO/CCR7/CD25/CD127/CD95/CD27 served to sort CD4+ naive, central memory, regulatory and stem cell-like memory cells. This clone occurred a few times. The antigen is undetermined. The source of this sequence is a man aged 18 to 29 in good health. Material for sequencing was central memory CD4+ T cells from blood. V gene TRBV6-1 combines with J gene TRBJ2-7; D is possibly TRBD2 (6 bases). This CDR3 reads CASSDYIAVPPYEQYF. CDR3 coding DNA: TGTGCCAGCAGTGATTATATAGCGGTCCCACCCTACGAGCAGTACTTC.